This TCR beta chain came from a study of cytomegalovirus exposure and HLA in healthy donors. The PCR ran on 60 Vbeta and 13 Jbeta primers. Authors' data handling: Approximately 11 million of the 60 million to 90 million unique TCR beta chains counted in a later analysis were shared. Some clones are missing from TCRdb's copy, which holds only in-frame ones; the method was immunoSEQ multiplex PCR. V, J and clone size are those of that table, while D and trimming were read from the DNA. The table has 100,000 to 150,000 clones, 60% to 85% seen once. Germline V gives CDR1 SGDLS, CDR2 YYNGEE. The CDR3 covers 13 residues. V lost 3 bases, J lost 11 bases, and 17 bases lay in between. Notes on this clone: Its specificity is unknown.

Study-wide points: V segments that were indistinguishable, TRBV6-2 and TRBV6-3 among them, were omitted from analysis.

This sequence was found in a female donor in good health and CMV-seronegative. The source material was PBMCs. V usage is TRBV9 and J usage is TRBJ1-1; the D gene is possibly TRBD1 (6 bases). For the CDR3, the DNA is TGTGCCAGCAGCGCCTGGGACGAGGGGGATGCTTTCTTT. Residues: CASSAWDEGDAFF.